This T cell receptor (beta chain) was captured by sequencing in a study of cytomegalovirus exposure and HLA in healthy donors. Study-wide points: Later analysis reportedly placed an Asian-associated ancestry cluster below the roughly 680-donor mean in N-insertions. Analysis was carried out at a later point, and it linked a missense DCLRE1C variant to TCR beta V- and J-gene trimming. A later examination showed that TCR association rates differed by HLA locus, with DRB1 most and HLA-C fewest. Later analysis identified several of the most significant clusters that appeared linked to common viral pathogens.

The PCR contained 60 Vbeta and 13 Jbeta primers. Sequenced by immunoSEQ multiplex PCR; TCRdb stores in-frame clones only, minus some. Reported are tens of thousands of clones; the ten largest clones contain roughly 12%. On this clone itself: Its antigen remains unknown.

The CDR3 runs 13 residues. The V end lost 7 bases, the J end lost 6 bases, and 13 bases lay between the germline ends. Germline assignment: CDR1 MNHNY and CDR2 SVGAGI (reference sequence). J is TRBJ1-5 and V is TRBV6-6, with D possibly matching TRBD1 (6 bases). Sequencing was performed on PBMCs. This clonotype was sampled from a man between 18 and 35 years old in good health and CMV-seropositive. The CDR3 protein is CASTTQGSQPQHF. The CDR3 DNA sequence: TGTGCCAGCACCACGCAGGGGAGTCAGCCCCAGCATTTT.